The entry that follows covers one T cell receptor (beta chain) sequence. The antigen is not known. TCRalpha and TCRbeta libraries were amplified separately by semi-nested PCR with TRAC or TRBC reverse primers. TCRdb itself ran the 5' RACE reads through MiXCR, one entry per CDR3 protein. Here the sample spans 5,600 or so distinct CDR3 sequences, more than 25% being singletons. The sample comes from a study of T cells generated in artificial thymic organoids. CDR1 SGHDN and CDR2 FVKESK come from the germline V gene. With 6 bases removed from V and 5 bases from J, the gap between germline ends came to 16 bases. The CDR3 contains 14 residues. Peripheral blood, not mobilized, was taken from healthy adult donors. Each sample used about 35,000 to 230,000 sorted cells for RNA. Study conclusions and caveats: TCR diversity of organoid-derived CD8 single positive cells matched thymic and naive blood cells.

The TCR comes from a human donor who gave cord blood stem cells for thymic organoid culture, a cardiac surgery patient who gave postnatal thymus, or a blood donor (not recorded which). J is TRBJ1-1 and V is TRBV14; D gene ambiguous. The material sequenced was naive CD8+ T cells from blood. This sample's subset: CD3+TCRalphabeta+CD8SP T cells; for blood, CD45RO-CCR7+ naive CD8+ T cells. DNA for the CDR3: TGTGCCAGCAGTTTATTATACTATGAGACTGAAGCTTTCTTT. Its protein is CASSLLYYETEAFF.